These 19 T cell receptor beta chains came from one sample sequenced in a study of T-cell memory formation after mild COVID-19 (dated by TCRdb to 2020 to 2022). The library was generated by 5' RACE. Instrument on record: Illumina NovaSeq 6000. TCRdb handled the public reads itself, with Q25 trimming in fastp and clone calling in MiXCR, and kept productive beta chains. Under each unique CDR3 protein, matching rows form one entry showing the most common genes and DNA. Within this sample are about 150,000 distinct CDR3 sequences, with roughly 28% of them counted one time only. The leading ten clones occupy around 12% of the sample. The specimen sequenced was PBMCs or a T cell subset sorted from them (not recorded which). Every receptor here comes from an adult woman who had mild COVID-19 (a few samples of this study predate the infection). The sample titles of this study are shuffled in the database, so cell type and time point are left out; the donor was told from shared clones.

This clonotype was observed a few times. The chain is built from TRBV27 and TRBJ2-7; 9 bases agree with TRBD2. Germline V CDR1 and CDR2: MNHEY, SMNVEV (reference sequence). The J segment lost 5 bases and the V segment lost 5 bases, leaving 4 bases of the junction unmatched. This CDR3 has 13 residues. The chain's CDR3 is CASSAGGPDEQYF. The CDR3 DNA reads TGTGCCAGCAGTGCGGGAGGGCCGGACGAGCAGTACTTC.

The rearrangement joins TRBV29-1 to TRBJ2-2; a weak D match, TRBD1 (6 bases). Germline CDR1 is SQVTM and CDR2 is ANQGSEA. V was cut by 6 bases and J by 3 bases, with 14 bases left in between. The CDR3 loop spans 14 amino acids. CDR3 sequence reads: CSVGAEAYTGELFF. The CDR3 DNA sequence: TGCAGCGTGGGGGCCGAGGCTTACACCGGGGAGCTGTTTTTT.

This clonotype showed up just a few times. The chain joins TRBV7-9 to TRBJ1-1; D is unclear. The CDR3 spans 16 residues. V was pared by 4 bases and J by 0 bases, with 15 bases between. Looked up from germline, CDR1 is SEHNR and CDR2 is FQNEAQ (reference sequence). The CDR3 reads CASSYGDFNMNTEAFF. The CDR3 DNA follows: TGTGCCAGCAGCTATGGCGATTTCAACATGAACACTGAAGCTTTCTTT. The whole variable domain, filled in from reference TRBV7-9 and TRBJ1-1, reads DTGVSQNPRHKITKRGQNVTFRCDPISEHNRLYWYRQTLGQGPEFLTYFQNEAQLEKSRLLSDRFSAERPKGSFSTLEIQRTEQGDSAMYLCASSYGDFNMNTEAFFGQGTRLTVV.

The chain combines TRBV3-1 with TRBJ2-5; D assignment may be TRBD1 or TRBD2 (6 bases each). The V gene's germline CDR1 is LGHDT and CDR2 YNNKEL (reference sequence). The CDR3 consists of 15 residues. Between the trimmed V and J ends, which lost 4 bases and 4 bases, there was a span of 16 bases. The CDR3 nucleotides read TGTGCCAGCAGCCCGGGACACGGGGGACGAGAGACCCAGTACTTC. Translation: CASSPGHGGRETQYF.

This clonotype was counted between two and nine times. The chain carries TRBV4-2 and TRBJ2-1; 10 nucleotides agree with TRBD2. The V gene's germline CDR1 is LGHNA and CDR2 YNFKEQ. V shed 8 bases, J shed 1 base, and the junction held 5 bases outside the gene matches. The CDR3 runs 15 residues. DNA of the CDR3: TGTGCCAGCTTGAGCGGGGGGGCGTCCTACAATGAGCAGTTCTTC. This sequence encodes CASLSGGASYNEQFF.

The chain links TRBV19 to TRBJ2-2, with 8 nucleotides matching TRBD1. Germline V CDR1 and CDR2: LNHDA, SQIVND (reference sequence). J gave up 7 bases and V 5 bases, and 12 bases lay outside the gene matches. This CDR3 is built from 16 residues. CDR3 DNA sequence: TGTGCCAGTAGTTCCTGGACAGGGTCATCCAGCGGGGAGCTGTTTTTT. Its protein is CASSSWTGSSSGELFF.

The chain uses TRBV4-1 and TRBJ2-1; 7 bases are shared with TRBD2. Trimming cost V 0 bases and J 5 bases; bases outside gene matches: 10. This CDR3 is built from 17 residues. From germline, CDR1 is MGHRA and CDR2 YSYEKL. CDR3 residues: CASSQDRTRRFDNEQFF. CDR3 bases: TGCGCCAGCAGCCAAGATCGGACTAGACGGTTTGACAATGAGCAGTTCTTC.

This sequence joins TRBV27 and TRBJ2-1, with D unresolved. The V end lost 10 bases, the J end lost 2 bases, and 12 bases lay between the germline ends. Per germline, CDR1 MNHEY and CDR2 SMNVEV (reference sequence). The CDR3 contains 13 residues. The CDR3 sequence: CATALRPYNEQFF. The CDR3, as DNA: TGTGCCACCGCCCTGAGACCCTACAATGAGCAGTTCTTC.

This clonotype was seen only a few times. The chain recombines TRBV24-1 with TRBJ2-1; 9 bases align to TRBD1. Germline loops: CDR1 KGHDR, CDR2 SFDVKD. The CDR3 sequence is 15 residues long. V shed 7 bases and J 7 bases; nucleotides not matched to a gene: 10. The CDR3 DNA is TGTGCCACCAGCCACCGGGACAGGGTGAGTAATGAGCAGTTCTTC. Translated, it gives CATSHRDRVSNEQFF.

J is TRBJ2-1 and V is TRBV7-8; D is undetermined. The CDR3 spans 15 residues. The germline CDR1 and CDR2 sequences are SGHVS and FQNEAQ. Trimming shortened V by 4 bases and J by 0 bases, and 10 bases separated the two germline ends. The CDR3 bases are TGTGCCAGCAGCTCAGTGTGGGGCTCCTACAATGAGCAGTTCTTC. Protein sequence: CASSSVWGSYNEQFF.

This chain links TRBV7-2 with TRBJ2-3; no clear D gene. The CDR3 is made up of 15 amino acids. Looked up from germline, CDR1 is SGHTA and CDR2 is FQGNSA. Trimming removed 5 bases at V and 2 bases at J, with 14 bases between. The DNA for the CDR3 is TGTGCCAGCAGCCCAGGTGGGGTTTACACAGATACGCAGTATTTT. Protein product: CASSPGGVYTDTQYF.

This clonotype occurred many times. The chain couples TRBV25-1 to TRBJ2-2; 7 positions agree with TRBD1. V trimming: 3 bases; J trimming: 2 bases; junction bases outside the gene matches: 6. This CDR3 has 16 residues. CDR1 MGHDK and CDR2 SYGVNS come from the germline V gene. CDR3 nucleotide sequence: TGTGCCAGCAGTGATTTGACAGGGCCCAACACCGGGGAGCTGTTTTTT. The encoded protein is CASSDLTGPNTGELFF.

J is TRBJ2-1 and V is TRBV3-1, with a possible D match to TRBD1 (6 bases). The CDR3 covers 14 residues. The germline CDR1 and CDR2 sequences are LGHDT and YNNKEL (reference sequence). Trimming removed 3 bases from V and 6 bases from J, with 12 bases in between. The CDR3 region has the DNA TGTGCCAGCAGCCAGCGTGGGGGCGGCAATGAGCAGTTCTTC. Amino acid sequence: CASSQRGGGNEQFF.

This clonotype was recorded a few times. The CDR3 nucleotides are TGTGCCACCAGCCACCGGGCCAACAATCAGCCCCAGCATTTT. Its protein product is CATSHRANNQPQHF. This sequence joins TRBV15 and TRBJ1-5; the D is unclear. V lost 5 bases and J lost 3, with 11 bases in between. The CDR3 runs 14 residues. The germline CDR1 and CDR2 sequences are LNHNV and YYDKDF (reference sequence).

J is TRBJ2-1 and V is TRBV20-1, with unresolved D. The V and J ends lost 6 bases and 0 bases respectively, with 18 bases between them. This CDR3 has 16 residues. CDR1 is DFQATT, CDR2 SNEGSKA, per germline (reference sequence). The CDR3 sequence is CSAKAPALFSYNEQFF. In DNA form, the CDR3 reads TGCAGTGCCAAAGCGCCAGCGTTATTCTCCTACAATGAGCAGTTCTTC.

The V gene is TRBV12-2, the J gene TRBJ2-2. TRBV12-2 is recorded as a pseudogene. This CDR3 is built from 16 residues. CDR3 DNA: TGTGCAAGTCGCTTAGGGGTTAGCGGGACCACCGGGGAGCTGTTTTTT. It codes for CASRLGVSGTTGELFF.

The chain uses TRBV7-9 and TRBJ2-2; 11 bases fit TRBD2. CDR3 length equals 17 residues. J lost 5 bases, V lost 4 bases, and 9 bases had no gene match. Germline CDR1 is SEHNR and CDR2 is FQNEAQ (reference sequence). CDR3 sequence (DNA): TGTGCCAGCAGCTCCCCGTCTAGCGGGAGGCAAACCGGGGAGCTGTTTTTT. Its translation: CASSSPSSGRQTGELFF.

This clonotype was recorded once. The chain is built from TRBV19 and TRBJ1-6, with 12 bases lining up with TRBD1. J was trimmed by 9 bases and V by 5 bases; bases with no gene match: 5. Germline V gives CDR1 LNHDA, CDR2 SQIVND (reference sequence). The CDR3 is 15 residues long. The DNA for the CDR3 is TGTGCCAGTAGTCCTCCGGGACAGGGGGCTTCACCCCTCCACTTT. Translation gives CASSPPGQGASPLHF.

The V call is TRBV10-3, the J call TRBJ2-5; 10 bases line up with TRBD2. Per germline, CDR1 ENHRY and CDR2 SYGVKD. The V and J ends lost 3 bases and 5 bases, in that order; junction bases with no gene match: 18. The CDR3 has 19 residues. The chain's CDR3 is CAISERPVGGTSARETQYF. DNA of the CDR3: TGTGCCATCAGTGAAAGGCCGGTAGGAGGGACTAGCGCCCGGGAGACCCAGTACTTC.